The T cell receptor (beta chain) under discussion was sequenced for a study of CD8 T cells in ankylosing spondylitis. Findings of the study overall: A motif of eight or nine highly homologous TCR beta variants was seen as apparently characteristic of ankylosing spondylitis blood.

This clonotype was observed many times. The antigen remains unidentified. The authors made TCR beta libraries by quantitative 5'-RACE with molecular barcodes. TCRdb reprocessed the 5' RACE reads with MiXCR, giving one entry per CDR3 protein. The sample includes 150,000 to 200,000 distinct CDR3 sequences, 10% to 15% of them seen just once. With 6 bases removed from V and 1 base from J, the gap between germline ends came to 13 bases. The CDR3 length is 14 residues. Germline V gene lookup returns CDR1 LGHDT and CDR2 YNNKEL (reference sequence). This TCR came from a female donor with ankylosing spondylitis or in good health (not recorded which). V gene TRBV3-1 combines with J gene TRBJ2-7, with unresolved D. Sequencing was carried out using blood, either unsorted or a sorted T cell fraction (not recorded which). CDR3 sequence: CASSPNYSSYEQYF. The CDR3 region has the DNA TGTGCCAGCAGTCCAAATTACAGTTCCTACGAGCAGTACTTC.